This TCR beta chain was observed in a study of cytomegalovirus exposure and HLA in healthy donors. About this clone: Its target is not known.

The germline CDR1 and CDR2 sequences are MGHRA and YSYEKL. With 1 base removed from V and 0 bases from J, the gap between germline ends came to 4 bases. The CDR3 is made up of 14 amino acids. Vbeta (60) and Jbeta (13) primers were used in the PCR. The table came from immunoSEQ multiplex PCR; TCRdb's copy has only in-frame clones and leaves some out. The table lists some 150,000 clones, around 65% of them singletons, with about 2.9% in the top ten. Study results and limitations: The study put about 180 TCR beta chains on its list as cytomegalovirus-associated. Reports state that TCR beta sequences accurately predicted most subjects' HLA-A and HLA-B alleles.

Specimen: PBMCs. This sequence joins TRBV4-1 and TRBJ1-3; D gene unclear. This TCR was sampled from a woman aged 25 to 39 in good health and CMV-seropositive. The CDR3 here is CASSQAGSGNTIYF. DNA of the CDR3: TGCGCCAGCAGCCAAGCGGGCTCTGGAAACACCATATATTTT.